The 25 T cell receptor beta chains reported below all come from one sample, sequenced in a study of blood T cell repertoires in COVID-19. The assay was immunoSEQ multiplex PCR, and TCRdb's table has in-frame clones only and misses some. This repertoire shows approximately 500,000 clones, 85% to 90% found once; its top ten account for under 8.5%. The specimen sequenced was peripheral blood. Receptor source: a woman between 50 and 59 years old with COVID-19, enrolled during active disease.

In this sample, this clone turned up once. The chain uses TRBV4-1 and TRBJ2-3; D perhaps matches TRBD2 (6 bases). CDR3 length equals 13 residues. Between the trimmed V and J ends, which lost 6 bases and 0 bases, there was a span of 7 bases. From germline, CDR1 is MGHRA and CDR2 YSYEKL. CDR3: CASRDYSTDTQYF. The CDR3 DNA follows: TGCGCCAGCAGGGACTATAGCACAGATACGCAGTATTTT.

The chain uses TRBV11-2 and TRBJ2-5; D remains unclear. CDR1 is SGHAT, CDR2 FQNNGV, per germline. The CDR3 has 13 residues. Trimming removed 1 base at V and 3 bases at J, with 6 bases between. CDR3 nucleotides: TGTGCCAGCAGCTTAGGCCCGGAAGAGACCCAGTACTTC. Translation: CASSLGPEETQYF. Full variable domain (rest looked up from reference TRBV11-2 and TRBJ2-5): EAGVAQSPRYKIIEKRQSVAFWCNPISGHATLYWYQQILGQGPKLLIQFQNNGVVDDSQLPKDRFSAERLKGVDSTLKIQPAKLEDSAVYLCASSLGPEETQYFGPGTRLLVL.

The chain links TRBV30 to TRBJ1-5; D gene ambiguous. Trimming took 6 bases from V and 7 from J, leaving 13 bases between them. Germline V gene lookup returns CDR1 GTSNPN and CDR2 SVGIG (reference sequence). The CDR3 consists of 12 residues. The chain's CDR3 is CACFGVRQPQHF. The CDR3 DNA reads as TGTGCCTGCTTCGGAGTACGGCAGCCCCAGCATTTT.

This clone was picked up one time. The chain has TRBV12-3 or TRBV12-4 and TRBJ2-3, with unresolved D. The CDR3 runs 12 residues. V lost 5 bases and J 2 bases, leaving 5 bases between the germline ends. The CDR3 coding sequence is TGTGCCAGCAGTATCCTCACAGATACGCAGTATTTT. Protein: CASSILTDTQYF.

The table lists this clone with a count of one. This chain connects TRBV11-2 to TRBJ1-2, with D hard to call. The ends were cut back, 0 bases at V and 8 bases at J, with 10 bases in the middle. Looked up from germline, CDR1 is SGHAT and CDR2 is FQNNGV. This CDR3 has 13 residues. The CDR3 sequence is CASSLEREGGYTF. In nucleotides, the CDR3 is TGTGCCAGCAGCTTAGAGCGAGAGGGAGGCTACACCTTC.

CDR3 residues: CASLALTGNTEAFF. The CDR3 nucleotides are TGTGCCAGCCTCGCCCTGACGGGGAACACTGAAGCTTTCTTT. The chain has TRBV19 and TRBJ1-1; D is ambiguous. The CDR3 extends over 14 amino acids. Trimming removed 9 bases from V and 1 base from J, with 15 bases in between. Germline CDR1 is LNHDA and CDR2 is SQIVND (reference sequence).

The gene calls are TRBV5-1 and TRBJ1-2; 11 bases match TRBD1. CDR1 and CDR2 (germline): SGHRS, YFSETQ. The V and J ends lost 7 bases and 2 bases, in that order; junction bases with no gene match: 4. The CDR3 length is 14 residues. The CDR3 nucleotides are TGCGCCAGCGGACAGGGGGCCTGGAACTATGGCTACACCTTC. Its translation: CASGQGAWNYGYTF. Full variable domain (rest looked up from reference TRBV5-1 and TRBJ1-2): KAGVTQTPRYLIKTRGQQVTLSCSPISGHRSVSWYQQTPGQGLQFLFEYFSETQRNKGNFPGRFSGRQFSNSRSEMNVSTLELGDSALYLCASGQGAWNYGYTFGSGTRLTVV.

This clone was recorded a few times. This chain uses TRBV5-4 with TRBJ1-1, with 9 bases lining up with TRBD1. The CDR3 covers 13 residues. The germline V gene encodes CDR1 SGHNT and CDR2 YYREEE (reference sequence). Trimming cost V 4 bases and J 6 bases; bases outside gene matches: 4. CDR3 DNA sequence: TGTGCCAGCAGCAGACAGGGGGAGCCTGAAGCTTTCTTT. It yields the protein CASSRQGEPEAFF.

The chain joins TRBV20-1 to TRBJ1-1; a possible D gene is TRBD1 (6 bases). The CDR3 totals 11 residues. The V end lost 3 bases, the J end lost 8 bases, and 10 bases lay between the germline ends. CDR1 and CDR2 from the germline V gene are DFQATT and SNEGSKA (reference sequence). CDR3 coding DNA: TGCAGTGCTAGCAACAGGGCGGAAGCTTTCTTT. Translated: CSASNRAEAFF.

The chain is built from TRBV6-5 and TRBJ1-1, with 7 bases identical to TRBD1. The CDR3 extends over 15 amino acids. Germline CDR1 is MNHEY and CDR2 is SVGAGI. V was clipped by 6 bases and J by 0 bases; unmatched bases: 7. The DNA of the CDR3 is TGTGCCAGCAGCGGGGGACAGACCCTGAACACTGAAGCTTTCTTT. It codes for CASSGGQTLNTEAFF.

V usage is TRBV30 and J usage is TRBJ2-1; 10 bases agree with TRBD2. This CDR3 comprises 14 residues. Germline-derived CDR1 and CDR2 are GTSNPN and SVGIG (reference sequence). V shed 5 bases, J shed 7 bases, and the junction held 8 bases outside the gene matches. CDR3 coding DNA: TGTGCCTGGGAGCTGGGTAGCGGGGGGAATGAGCAGTTCTTC. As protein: CAWELGSGGNEQFF.

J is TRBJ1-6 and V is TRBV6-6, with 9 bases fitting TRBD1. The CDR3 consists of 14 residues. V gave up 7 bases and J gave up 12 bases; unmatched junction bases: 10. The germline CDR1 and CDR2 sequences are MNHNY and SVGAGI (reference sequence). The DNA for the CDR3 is TGTGCCAGCATCAACTCGGACAGGGGAGGACCCCTCCACTTT. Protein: CASINSDRGGPLHF.

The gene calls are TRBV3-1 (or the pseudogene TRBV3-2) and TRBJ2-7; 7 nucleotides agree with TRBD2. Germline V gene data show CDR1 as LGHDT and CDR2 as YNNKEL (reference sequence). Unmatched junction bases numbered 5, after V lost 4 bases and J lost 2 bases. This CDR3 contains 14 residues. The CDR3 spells CASSPRDYPYEQYF. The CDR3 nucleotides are TGTGCCAGCAGCCCCCGGGACTATCCCTACGAGCAGTACTTC.

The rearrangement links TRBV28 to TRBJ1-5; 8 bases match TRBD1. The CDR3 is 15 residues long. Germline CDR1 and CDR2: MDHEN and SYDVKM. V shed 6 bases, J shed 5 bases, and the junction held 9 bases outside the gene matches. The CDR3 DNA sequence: TGTGCCAGCAGACCTGCATACAGGGGGGATCAGCCCCAGCATTTT. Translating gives CASRPAYRGDQPQHF.

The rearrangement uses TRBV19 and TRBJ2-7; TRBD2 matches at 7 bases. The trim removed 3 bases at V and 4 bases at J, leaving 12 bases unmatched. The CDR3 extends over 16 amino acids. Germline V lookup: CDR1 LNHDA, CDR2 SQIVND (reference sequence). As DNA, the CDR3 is TGTGCCAGTAGTATTTTGCCGCGGCGGGGGAAATACGAGCAGTACTTC. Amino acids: CASSILPRRGKYEQYF.

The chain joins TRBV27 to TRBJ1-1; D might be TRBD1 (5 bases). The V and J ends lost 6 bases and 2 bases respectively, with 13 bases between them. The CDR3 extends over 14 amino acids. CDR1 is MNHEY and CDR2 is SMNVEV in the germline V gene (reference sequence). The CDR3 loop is CASSSGSGNTEAFF. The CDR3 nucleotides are TGTGCCAGCAGCTCAGGGTCCGGCAACACTGAAGCTTTCTTT.

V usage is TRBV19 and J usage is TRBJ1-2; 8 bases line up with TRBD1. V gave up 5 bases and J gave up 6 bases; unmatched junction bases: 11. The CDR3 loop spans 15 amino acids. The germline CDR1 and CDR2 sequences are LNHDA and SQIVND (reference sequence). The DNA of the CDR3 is TGTGCCAGTAGTGCCCGACAGGGGCTGGGAGATGGCTACACCTTC. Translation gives CASSARQGLGDGYTF. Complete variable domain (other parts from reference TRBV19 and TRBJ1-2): DGGITQSPKYLFRKEGQNVTLSCEQNLNHDAMYWYRQDPGQGLRLIYYSQIVNDFQKGDIAEGYSVSREKKESFPLTVTSAQKNPTAFYLCASSARQGLGDGYTFGSGTRLTVV.

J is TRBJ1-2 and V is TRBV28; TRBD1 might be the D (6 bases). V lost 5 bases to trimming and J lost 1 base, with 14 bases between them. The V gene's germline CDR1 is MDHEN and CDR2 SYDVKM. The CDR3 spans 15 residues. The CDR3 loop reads CASSQLTGRNYGYTF. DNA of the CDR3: TGTGCCAGCAGTCAACTGACAGGCCGTAACTATGGCTACACCTTC.

The CDR3 DNA reads as TGTGCCAGCAGCTATTGGCAGGGATTTAATGAAAAACTGTTTTTT. It encodes CASSYWQGFNEKLFF. The chain combines TRBV7-2 with TRBJ1-4; perhaps TRBD1 as D (5 bases). Germline CDR1 is SGHTA and CDR2 is FQGNSA. V was pared by 4 bases and J by 4 bases, with 13 bases between. The CDR3 extends over 15 amino acids.

The CDR3 DNA reads as TGTGCCAGCAGCCAAGGTTTGACAGCAGAAGCTTTCTTT. It yields the protein CASSQGLTAEAFF. The chain combines TRBV3-1 (or the pseudogene TRBV3-2) with TRBJ1-1; a weak D match, TRBD1 (5 bases). Germline V lookup: CDR1 LGHDT, CDR2 YNNKEL (reference sequence). Trimming left V 1 base short and J 8 bases short, with 11 bases between. The CDR3 is made up of 13 amino acids.

This CDR3 is CASSLGGANTGELFF. The CDR3 coding sequence is TGTGCCAGCAGCTTGGGCGGCGCGAACACCGGGGAGCTGTTTTTT. The chain combines TRBV5-4 with TRBJ2-2; the D is unclear. From germline, CDR1 is SGHNT and CDR2 YYREEE (reference sequence). The CDR3 spans 15 residues. V lost 0 bases and J 0 bases, leaving 6 bases between the germline ends. Using reference TRBV5-4 and TRBJ2-2 for the parts outside the CDR3, the full variable domain is ETGVTQSPTHLIKTRGQQVTLRCSSQSGHNTVSWYQQALGQGPQFIFQYYREEENGRGNFPPRFSGLQFPNYSSELNVNALELDDSALYLCASSLGGANTGELFFGEGSRLTVL.

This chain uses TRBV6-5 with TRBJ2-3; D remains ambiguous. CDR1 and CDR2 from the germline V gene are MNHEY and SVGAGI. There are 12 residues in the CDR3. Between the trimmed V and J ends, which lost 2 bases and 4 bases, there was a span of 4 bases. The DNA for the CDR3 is TGTGCCAGCAGTTACCCGGCAGATACGCAGTATTTT. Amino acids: CASSYPADTQYF.

The CDR3, as DNA: TGTGCCAGCAGCCAAGGTCTAGCGGGGACCACAGATACGCAGTATTTT. Translating it yields CASSQGLAGTTDTQYF. V and J are TRBV14 and TRBJ2-3; 9 bases align to TRBD2. V lost 1 base, J lost 2 bases, and 4 bases stayed unmatched. Germline V gives CDR1 SGHDN, CDR2 FVKESK. The CDR3 sequence is 16 residues long.

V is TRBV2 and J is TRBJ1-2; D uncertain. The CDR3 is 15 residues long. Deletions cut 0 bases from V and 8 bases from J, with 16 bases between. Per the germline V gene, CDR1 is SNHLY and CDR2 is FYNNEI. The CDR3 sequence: CASSEARTGGRGYTF. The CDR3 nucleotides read TGTGCCAGCAGTGAAGCGCGGACTGGTGGTAGGGGCTACACCTTC.

The CDR3 DNA reads as TGTGCCAGCAGCCCCACGACAGTCGAGCAGTACTTC. It yields the protein CASSPTTVEQYF. This chain connects TRBV7-9 to TRBJ2-7; the D gene is possibly TRBD1 (5 bases). Germline V CDR1 and CDR2: SEHNR, FQNEAQ (reference sequence). With 5 bases removed from V and 6 bases from J, the gap between germline ends came to 11 bases. The CDR3 totals 12 residues. Full variable domain (rest looked up from reference TRBV7-9 and TRBJ2-7): DTGVSQNPRHKITKRGQNVTFRCDPISEHNRLYWYRQTLGQGPEFLTYFQNEAQLEKSRLLSDRFSAERPKGSFSTLEIQRTEQGDSAMYLCASSPTTVEQYFGPGTRLTVT.